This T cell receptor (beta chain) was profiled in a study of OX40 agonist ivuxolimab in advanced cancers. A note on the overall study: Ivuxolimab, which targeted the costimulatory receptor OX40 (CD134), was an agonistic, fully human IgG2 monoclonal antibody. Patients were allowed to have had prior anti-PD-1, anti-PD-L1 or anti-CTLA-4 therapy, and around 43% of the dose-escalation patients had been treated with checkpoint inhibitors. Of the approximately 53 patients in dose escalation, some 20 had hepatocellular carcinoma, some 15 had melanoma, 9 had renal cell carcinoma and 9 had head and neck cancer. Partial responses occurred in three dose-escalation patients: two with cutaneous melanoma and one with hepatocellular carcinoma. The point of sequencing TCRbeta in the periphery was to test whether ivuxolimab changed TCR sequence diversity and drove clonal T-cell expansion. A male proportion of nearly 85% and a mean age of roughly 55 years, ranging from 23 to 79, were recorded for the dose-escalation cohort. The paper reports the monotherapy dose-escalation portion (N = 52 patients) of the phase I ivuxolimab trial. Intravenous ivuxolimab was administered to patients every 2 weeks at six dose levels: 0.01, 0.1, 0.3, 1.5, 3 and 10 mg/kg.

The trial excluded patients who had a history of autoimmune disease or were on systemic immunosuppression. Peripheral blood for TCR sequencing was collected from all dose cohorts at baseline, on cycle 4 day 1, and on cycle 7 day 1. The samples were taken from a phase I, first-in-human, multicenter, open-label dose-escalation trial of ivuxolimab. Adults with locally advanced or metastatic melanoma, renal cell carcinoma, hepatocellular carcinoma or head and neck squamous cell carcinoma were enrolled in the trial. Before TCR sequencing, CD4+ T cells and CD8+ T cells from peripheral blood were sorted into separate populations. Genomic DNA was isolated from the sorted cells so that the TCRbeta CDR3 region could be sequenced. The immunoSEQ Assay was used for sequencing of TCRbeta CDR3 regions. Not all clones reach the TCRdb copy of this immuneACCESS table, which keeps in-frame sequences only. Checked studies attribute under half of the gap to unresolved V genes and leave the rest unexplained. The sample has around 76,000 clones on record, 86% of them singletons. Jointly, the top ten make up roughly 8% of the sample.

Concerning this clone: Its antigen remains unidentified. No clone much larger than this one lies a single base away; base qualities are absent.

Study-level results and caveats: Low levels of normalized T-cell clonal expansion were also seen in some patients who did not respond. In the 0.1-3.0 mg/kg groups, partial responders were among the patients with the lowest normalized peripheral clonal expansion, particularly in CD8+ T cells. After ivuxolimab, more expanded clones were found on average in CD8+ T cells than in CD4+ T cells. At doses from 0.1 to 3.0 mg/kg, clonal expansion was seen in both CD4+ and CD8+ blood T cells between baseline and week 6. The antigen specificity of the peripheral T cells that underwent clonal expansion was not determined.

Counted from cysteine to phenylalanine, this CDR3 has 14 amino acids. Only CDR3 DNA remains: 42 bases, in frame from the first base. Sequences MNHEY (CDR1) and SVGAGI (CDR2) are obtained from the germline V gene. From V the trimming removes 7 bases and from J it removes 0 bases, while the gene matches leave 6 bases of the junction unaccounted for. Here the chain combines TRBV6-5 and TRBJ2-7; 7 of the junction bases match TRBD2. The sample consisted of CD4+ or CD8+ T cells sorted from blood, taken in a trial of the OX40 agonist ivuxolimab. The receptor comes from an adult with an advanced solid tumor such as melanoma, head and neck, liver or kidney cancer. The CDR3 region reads CASTGASGSYEQYF. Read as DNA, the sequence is TGTGCCAGCACTGGGGCTAGCGGCTCCTACGAGCAGTACTTC.